The subject of this entry is one T cell receptor (beta chain). Its antigen is not known. CDR3 length: 12 amino acids. V lost 1 base, J lost 6 bases, and 4 bases lay in between. CDR1 is LGHDT and CDR2 is YNNKEL in the germline V gene (reference sequence). The source material, RNA transcripts, was used to amplify TCR beta CDR3 regions. An initial round of RT-PCR targeting the TCR CDR3 relied on the HTBI primer set. TCRdb called the multiplex PCR reads again in MiXCR, with one record for every CDR3 protein. The table includes approximately 710,000 distinct CDR3 sequences, approximately 15% detected once. This record belongs to a study of T cells in Graves' hyperthyroidism and ophthalmopathy. The study's findings and limits: Peripheral blood also featured most of the thyroid clonotypes expanded above 0.001. Ophthalmopathy cases were set apart from stable hyperthyroidism by a 13 V-J model.

Absent ophthalmopathy progression within 18 months defined stable Graves' hyperthyroidism. The study left out patients who had uncontrolled infection, other autoimmune disease, pregnancy or lactation. This clonotype was sampled from a man between 50 and 59 years old with Graves' hyperthyroidism. Sequencing was performed on blood. The chain uses TRBV3-1 and TRBJ1-5, with D unresolved. Here the CDR3 DNA reads TGTGCCAGCAGCCAAGGGATTCAGCCCCAGCATTTT. Protein sequence: CASSQGIQPQHF.